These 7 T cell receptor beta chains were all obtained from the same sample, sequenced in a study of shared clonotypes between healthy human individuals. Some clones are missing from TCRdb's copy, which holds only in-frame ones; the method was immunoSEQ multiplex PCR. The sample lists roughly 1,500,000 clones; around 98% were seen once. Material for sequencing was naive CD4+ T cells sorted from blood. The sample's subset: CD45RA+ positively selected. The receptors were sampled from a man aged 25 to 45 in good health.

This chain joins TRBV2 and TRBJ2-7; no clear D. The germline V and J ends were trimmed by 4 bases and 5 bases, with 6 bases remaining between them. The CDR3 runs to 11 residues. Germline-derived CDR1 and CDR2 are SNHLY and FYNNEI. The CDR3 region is CASSAKHEQYF. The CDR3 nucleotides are TGTGCCAGCAGTGCCAAGCACGAGCAGTACTTC.

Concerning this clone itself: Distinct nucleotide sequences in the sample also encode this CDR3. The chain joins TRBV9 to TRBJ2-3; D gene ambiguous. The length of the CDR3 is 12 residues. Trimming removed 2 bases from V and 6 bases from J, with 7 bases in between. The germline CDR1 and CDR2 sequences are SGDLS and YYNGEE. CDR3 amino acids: CASSVLGDTQYF. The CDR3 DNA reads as TGTGCCAGCAGCGTCCTGGGGGATACGCAGTATTTT.

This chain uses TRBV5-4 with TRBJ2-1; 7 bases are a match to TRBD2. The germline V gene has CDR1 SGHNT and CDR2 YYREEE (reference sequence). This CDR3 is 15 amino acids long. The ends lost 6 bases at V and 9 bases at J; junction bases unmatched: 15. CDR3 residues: CASNSLFGTTLEQFF. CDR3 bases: TGTGCCAGCAACAGCTTGTTTGGGACTACACTTGAGCAGTTCTTC.

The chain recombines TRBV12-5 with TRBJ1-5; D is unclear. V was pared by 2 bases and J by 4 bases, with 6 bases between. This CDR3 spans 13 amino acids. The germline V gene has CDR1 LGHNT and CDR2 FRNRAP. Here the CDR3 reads CASGLRSNQPQHF. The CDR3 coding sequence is TGTGCTAGTGGTTTGCGGAGTAATCAGCCCCAGCATTTT.

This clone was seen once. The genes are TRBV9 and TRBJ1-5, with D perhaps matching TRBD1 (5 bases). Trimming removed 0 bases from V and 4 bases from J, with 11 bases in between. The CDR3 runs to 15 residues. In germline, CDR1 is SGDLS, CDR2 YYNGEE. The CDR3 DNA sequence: TGTGCCAGCAGCGTAGAGGGGCGACAAAATCAGCCCCAGCATTTT. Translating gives CASSVEGRQNQPQHF.

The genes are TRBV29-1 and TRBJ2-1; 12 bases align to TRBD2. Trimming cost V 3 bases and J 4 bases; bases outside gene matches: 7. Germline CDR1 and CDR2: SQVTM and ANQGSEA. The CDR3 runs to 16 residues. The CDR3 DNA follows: TGCAGCGTTGACGGTGGACTAGCGGGAAATTACAATGAGCAGTTCTTC. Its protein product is CSVDGGLAGNYNEQFF.

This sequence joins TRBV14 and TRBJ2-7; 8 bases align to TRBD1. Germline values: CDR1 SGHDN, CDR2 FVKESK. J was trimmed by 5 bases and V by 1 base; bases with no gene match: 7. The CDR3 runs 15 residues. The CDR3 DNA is TGTGCCAGCAGCCAAGCCCGGACAGGGAGGAACGAGCAGTACTTC. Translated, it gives CASSQARTGRNEQYF. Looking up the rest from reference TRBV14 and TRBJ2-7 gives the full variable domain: EAGVTQFPSHSVIEKGQTVTLRCDPISGHDNLYWYRRVMGKEIKFLLHFVKESKQDESGMPNNRFLAERTGGTYSTLKVQPAELEDSGVYFCASSQARTGRNEQYFGPGTRLTVT.